The text below deals with one TCR beta chain. No antigen is known for it. This table comes from immunoSEQ multiplex PCR, and its TCRdb copy is limited to in-frame clones, with some not included. The data show 2,500,000 or so clones, around 93% seen once. Trimming took 0 bases from V and 5 from J, leaving 9 bases between them. CDR3 size: 14 residues. CDR1 and CDR2 (germline): SGHKS, YYEKEE (reference sequence). The source of the sample is a study of shared clonotypes between healthy human individuals. Overall study findings and caveats: Shared clonotypes: roughly 5% naive CD4, about 3.5% naive CD8, less than 2.5% memory CD4, 0.35% to 0.5% memory CD8.

The sample was naive CD4+ T cells from PBMCs. As to subset: CD45RA+ positively selected. This sequence was found in a man aged 18-30 years in good health. Some clones in this sample may be carry-over from other donors' samples. J is TRBJ2-1 and V is TRBV5-5, with unresolved D. The CDR3: CASSLGAFDNEQFF. The CDR3 DNA sequence: TGTGCCAGCAGCTTGGGGGCGTTTGACAATGAGCAGTTCTTC.